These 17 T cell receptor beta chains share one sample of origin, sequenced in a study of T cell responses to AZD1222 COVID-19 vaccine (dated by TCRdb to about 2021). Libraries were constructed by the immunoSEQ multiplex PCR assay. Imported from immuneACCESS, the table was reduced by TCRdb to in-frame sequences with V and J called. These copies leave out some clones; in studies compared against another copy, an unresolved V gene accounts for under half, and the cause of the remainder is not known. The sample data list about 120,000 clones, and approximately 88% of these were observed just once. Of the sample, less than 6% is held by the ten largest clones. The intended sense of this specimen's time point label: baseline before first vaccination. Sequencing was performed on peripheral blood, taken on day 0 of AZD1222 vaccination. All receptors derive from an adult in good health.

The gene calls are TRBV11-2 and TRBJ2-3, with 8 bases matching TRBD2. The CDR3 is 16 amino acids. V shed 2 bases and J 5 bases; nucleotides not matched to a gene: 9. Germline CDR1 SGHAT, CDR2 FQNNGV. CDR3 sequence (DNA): TGTGCCAGCAGCTTAAGGTGGAGCGGGGGACAAGATACGCAGTATTTT. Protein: CASSLRWSGGQDTQYF.

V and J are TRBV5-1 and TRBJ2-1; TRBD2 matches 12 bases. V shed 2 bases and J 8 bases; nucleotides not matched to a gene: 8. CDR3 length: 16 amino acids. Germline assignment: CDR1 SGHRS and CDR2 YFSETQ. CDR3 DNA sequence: TGCGCCAGCAGCTTACCACTAGCGGGGGGCGGGGATGAGCAGTTCTTC. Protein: CASSLPLAGGGDEQFF.

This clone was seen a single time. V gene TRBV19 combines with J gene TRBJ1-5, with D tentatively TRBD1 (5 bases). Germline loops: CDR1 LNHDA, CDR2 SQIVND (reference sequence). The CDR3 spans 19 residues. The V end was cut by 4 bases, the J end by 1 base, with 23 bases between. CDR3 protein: CASSTSSAVGRGSNQPQHF. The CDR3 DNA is TGTGCCAGTAGTACCTCGTCGGCTGTGGGGCGAGGGAGCAATCAGCCCCAGCATTTT.

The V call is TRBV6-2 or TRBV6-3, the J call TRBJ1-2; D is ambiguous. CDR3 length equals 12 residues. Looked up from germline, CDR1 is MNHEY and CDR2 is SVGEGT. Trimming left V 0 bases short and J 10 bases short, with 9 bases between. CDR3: CASSYSPRSYTF. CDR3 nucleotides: TGTGCCAGCAGTTACTCTCCTCGTTCCTACACCTTC.

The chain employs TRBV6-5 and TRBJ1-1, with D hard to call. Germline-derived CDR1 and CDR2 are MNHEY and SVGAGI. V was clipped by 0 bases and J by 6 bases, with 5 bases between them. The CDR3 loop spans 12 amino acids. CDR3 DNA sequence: TGTGCCAGCAGTTACTCCGGTTCTGAAGCTTTCTTT. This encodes CASSYSGSEAFF.

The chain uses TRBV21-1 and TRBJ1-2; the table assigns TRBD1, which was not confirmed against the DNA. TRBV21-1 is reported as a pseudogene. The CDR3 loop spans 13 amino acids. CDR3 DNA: TGTGCCAGCAGCAAAGCCAGAAACTATGGCTACACCTTC. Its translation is CASSKARNYGYTF.

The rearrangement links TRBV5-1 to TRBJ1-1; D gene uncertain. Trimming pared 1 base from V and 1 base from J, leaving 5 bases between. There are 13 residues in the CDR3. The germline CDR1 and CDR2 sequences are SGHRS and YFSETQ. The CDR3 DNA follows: TGCGCCAGCAGCTTGTACCAGAACACTGAAGCTTTCTTT. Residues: CASSLYQNTEAFF.

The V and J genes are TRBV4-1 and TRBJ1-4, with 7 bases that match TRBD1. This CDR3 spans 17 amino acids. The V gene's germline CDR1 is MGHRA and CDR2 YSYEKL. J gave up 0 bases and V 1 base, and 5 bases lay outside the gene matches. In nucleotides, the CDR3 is TGCGCCAGCAGCCAAGCAGGGGGGACTACAACTAATGAAAAACTGTTTTTT. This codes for CASSQAGGTTTNEKLFF.

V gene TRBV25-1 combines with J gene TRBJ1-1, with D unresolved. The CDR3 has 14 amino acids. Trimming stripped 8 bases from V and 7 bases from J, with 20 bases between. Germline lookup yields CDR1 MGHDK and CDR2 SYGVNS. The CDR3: CASQNYGVGNEAFF. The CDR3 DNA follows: TGTGCCAGCCAAAACTACGGGGTAGGGAATGAAGCTTTCTTT. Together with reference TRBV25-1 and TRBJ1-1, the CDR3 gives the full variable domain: EADIYQTPRYLVIGTGKKITLECSQTMGHDKMYWYQQDPGMELHLIHYSYGVNSTEKGDLSSESTVSRIRTEHFPLTLESARPSHTSQYLCASQNYGVGNEAFFGQGTRLTVV.

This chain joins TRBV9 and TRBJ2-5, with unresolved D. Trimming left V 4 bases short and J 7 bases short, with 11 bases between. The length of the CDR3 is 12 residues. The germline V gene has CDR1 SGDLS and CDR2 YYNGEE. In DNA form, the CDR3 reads TGTGCCAGCAGCCCCCCGCTTGGGACCCAGTACTTC. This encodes CASSPPLGTQYF.

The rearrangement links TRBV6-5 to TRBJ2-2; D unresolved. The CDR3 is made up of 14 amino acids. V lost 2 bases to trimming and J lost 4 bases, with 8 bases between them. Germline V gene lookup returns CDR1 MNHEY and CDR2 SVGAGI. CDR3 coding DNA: TGTGCCAGCAGTTACGCGTCGCCCACCGGGGAGCTGTTTTTT. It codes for CASSYASPTGELFF.

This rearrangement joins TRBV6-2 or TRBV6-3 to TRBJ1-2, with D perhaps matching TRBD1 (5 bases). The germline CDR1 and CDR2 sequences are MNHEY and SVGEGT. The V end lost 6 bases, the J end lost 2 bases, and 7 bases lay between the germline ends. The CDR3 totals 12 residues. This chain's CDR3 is CASSPGNYGYTF. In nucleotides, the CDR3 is TGTGCCAGCAGCCCAGGGAACTATGGCTACACCTTC.

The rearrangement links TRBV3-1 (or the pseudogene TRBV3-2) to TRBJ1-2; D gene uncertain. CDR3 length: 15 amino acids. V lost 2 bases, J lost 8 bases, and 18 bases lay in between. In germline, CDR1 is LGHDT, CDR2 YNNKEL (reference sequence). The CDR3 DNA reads TGTGCCAGCAGCCAATTGGACCAAGCCCGTACGGGCTACACCTTC. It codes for CASSQLDQARTGYTF.

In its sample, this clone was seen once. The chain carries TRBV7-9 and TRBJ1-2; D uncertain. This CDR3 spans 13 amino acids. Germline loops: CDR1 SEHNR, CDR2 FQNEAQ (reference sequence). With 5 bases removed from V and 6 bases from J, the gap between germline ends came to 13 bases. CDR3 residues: CASSRGRMNGYTF. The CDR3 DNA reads TGTGCCAGCAGCCGCGGAAGGATGAATGGCTACACCTTC.

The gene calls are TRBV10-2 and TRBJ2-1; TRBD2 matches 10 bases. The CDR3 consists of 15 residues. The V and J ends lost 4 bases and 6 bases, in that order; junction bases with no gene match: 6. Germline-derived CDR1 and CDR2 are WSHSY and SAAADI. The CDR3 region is CASSGSGGALNEQFF. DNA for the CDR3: TGCGCCAGCAGTGGGAGCGGGGGGGCCCTCAATGAGCAGTTCTTC.

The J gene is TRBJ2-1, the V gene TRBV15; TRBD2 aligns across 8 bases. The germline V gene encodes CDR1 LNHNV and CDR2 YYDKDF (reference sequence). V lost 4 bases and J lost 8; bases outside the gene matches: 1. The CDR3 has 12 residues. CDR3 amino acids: CATSNGGDEQFF. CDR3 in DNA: TGTGCCACCAGCAACGGGGGGGATGAGCAGTTCTTC.

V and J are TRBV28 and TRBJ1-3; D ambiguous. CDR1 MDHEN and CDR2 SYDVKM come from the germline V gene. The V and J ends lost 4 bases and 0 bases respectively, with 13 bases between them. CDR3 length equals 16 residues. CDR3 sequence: CASSSRTVFSGNTIYF. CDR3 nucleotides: TGTGCCAGCAGTTCCCGGACGGTATTCTCTGGAAACACCATATATTTT.